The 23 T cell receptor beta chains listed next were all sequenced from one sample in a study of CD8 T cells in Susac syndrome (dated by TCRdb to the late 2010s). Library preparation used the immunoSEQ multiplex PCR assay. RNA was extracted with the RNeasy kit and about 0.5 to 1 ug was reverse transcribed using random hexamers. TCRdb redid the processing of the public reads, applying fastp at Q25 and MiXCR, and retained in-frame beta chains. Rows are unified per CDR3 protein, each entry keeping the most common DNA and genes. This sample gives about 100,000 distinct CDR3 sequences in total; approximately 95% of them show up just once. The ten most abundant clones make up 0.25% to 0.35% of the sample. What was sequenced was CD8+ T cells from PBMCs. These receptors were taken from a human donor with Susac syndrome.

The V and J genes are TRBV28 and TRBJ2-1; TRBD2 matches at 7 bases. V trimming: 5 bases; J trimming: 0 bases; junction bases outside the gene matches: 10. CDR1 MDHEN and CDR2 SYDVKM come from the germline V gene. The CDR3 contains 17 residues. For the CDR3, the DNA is TGTGCCAGCAGTCCACCCAGCGGGACCAACTCCTACAATGAGCAGTTCTTC. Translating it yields CASSPPSGTNSYNEQFF.

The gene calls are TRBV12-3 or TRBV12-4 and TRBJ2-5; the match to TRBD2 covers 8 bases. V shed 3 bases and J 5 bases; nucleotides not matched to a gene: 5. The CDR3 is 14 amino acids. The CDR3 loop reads CASSFAGGGETQYF. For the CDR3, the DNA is TGTGCCAGCAGTTTCGCGGGGGGTGGGGAGACCCAGTACTTC.

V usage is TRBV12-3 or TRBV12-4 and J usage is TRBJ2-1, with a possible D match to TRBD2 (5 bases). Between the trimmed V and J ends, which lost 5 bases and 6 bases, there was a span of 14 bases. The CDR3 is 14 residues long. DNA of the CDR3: TGTGCCAGCAGTCCCGGGGTGGCGCCCAATGAGCAGTTCTTC. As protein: CASSPGVAPNEQFF.

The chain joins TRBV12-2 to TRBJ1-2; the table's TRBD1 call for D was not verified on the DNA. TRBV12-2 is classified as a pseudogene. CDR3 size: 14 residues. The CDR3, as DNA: TGTGCAAGTCGCTTAGATTGCGCCTCACGGGGCTACACCTTC. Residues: CASRLDCASRGYTF.

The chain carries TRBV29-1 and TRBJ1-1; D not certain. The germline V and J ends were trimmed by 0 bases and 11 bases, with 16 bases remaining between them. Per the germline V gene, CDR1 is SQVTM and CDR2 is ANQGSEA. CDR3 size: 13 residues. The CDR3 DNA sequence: TGCAGCGTTGAAGATGGCTCCCACGCGCGTGCTTTCTTT. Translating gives CSVEDGSHARAFF.

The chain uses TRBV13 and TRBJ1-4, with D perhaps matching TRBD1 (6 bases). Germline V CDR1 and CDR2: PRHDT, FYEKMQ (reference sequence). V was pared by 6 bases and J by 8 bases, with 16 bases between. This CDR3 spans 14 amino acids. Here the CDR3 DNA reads TGTGCCAGCAGTTCCAGGGGATTTGAAGAAAAACTGTTTTTT. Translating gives CASSSRGFEEKLFF.

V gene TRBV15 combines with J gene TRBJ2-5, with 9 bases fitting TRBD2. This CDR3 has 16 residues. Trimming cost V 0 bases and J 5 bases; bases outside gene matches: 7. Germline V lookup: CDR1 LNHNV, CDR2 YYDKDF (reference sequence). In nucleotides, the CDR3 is TGTGCCACCAGCAGAGATAGGATGGCGGGGGGGGAGACCCAGTACTTC. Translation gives CATSRDRMAGGETQYF.

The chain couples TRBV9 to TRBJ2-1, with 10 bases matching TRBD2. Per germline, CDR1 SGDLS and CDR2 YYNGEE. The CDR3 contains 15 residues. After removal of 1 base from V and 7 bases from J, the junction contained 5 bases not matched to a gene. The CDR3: CASSVSGGAGNEQFF. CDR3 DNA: TGTGCCAGCAGCGTAAGCGGGGGGGCAGGTAATGAGCAGTTCTTC.

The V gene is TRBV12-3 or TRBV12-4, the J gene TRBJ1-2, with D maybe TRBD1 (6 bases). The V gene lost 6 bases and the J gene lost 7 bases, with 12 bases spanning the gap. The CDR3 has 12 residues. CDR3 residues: CASREQGLGYTF. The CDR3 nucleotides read TGTGCCAGCAGGGAACAGGGCCTTGGCTACACCTTC.

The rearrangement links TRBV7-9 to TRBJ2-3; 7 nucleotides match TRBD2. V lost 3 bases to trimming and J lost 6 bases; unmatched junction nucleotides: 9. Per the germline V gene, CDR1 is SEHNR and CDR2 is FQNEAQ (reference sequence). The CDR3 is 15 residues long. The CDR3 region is CASSFLAGAPDTQYF. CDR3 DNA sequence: TGTGCCAGCAGCTTCCTTGCGGGAGCTCCGGATACGCAGTATTTT.

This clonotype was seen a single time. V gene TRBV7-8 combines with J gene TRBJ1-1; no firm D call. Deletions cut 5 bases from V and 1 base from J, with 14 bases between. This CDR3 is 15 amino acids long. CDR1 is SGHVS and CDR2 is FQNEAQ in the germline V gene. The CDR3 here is CASSPRTETNTEAFF. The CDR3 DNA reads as TGTGCCAGCAGCCCACGGACGGAGACGAACACTGAAGCTTTCTTT. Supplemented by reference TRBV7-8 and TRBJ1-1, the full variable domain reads GAGVSQSPRYKVAKRGQDVALRCDPISGHVSLFWYQQALGQGPEFLTYFQNEAQLDKSGLPSDRFFAERPEGSVSTLKIQRTQQEDSAVYLCASSPRTETNTEAFFGQGTRLTVV.

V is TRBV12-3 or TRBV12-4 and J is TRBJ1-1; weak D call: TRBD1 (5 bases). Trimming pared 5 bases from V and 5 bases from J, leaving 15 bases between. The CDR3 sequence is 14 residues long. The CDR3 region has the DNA TGTGCCAGCAGTCCCCAGGGCCTAGGGACTGAAGCTTTCTTT. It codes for CASSPQGLGTEAFF.

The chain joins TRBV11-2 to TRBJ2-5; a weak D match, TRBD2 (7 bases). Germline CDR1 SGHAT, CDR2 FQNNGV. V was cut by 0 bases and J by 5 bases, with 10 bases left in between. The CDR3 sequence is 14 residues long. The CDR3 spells CASSLEAGAETQYF. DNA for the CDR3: TGTGCCAGCAGCTTAGAGGCGGGGGCGGAGACCCAGTACTTC.

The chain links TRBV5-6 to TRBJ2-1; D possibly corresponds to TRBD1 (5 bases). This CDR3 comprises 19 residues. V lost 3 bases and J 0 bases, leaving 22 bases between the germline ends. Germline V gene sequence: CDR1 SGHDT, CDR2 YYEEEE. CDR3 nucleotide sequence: TGTGCCAGCAGCTACGACCAGGGTATCCCCCCTCTCTCCTACAATGAGCAGTTCTTC. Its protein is CASSYDQGIPPLSYNEQFF. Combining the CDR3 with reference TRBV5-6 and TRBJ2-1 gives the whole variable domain DAGVTQSPTHLIKTRGQQVTLRCSPKSGHDTVSWYQQALGQGPQFIFQYYEEEERQRGNFPDRFSGHQFPNYSSELNVNALLLGDSALYLCASSYDQGIPPLSYNEQFFGPGTRLTVL.

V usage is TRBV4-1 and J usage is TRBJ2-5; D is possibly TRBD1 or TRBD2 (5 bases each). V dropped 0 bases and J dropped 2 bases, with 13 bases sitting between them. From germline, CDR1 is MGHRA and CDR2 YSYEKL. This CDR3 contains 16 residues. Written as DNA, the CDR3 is TGCGCCAGCAGCCAAGAGGTCTCCAGGGAGCAAGAGACCCAGTACTTC. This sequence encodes CASSQEVSREQETQYF.

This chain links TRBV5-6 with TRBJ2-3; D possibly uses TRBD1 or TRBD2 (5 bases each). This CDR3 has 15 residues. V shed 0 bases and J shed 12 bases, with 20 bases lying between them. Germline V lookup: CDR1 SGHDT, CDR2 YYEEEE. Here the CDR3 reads CASSLAGAGWWPQYF. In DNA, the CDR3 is TGTGCCAGCAGCTTGGCCGGGGCAGGGTGGTGGCCCCAGTATTTT.

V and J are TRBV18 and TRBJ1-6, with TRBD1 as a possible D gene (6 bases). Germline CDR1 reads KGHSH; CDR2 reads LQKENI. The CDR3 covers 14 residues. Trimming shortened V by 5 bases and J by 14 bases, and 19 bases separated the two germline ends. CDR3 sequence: CASSDTGLSGSLHF. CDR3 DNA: TGTGCCAGCTCAGATACAGGGCTATCCGGGTCCCTCCACTTT.

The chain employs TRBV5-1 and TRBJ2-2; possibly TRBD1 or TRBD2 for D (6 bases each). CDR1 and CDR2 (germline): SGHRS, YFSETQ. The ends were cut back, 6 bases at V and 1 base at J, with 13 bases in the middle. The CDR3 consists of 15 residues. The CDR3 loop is CASTDRRENTGELFF. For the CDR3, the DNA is TGCGCCAGCACAGACAGGAGGGAGAACACCGGGGAGCTGTTTTTT.

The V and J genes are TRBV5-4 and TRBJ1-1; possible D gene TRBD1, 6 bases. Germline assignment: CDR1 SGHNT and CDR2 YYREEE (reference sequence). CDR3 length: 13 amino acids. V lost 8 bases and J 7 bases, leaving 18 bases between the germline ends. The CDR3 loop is CASSGLEGGEAFF. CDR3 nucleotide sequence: TGTGCCAGTTCGGGGCTCGAAGGGGGTGAAGCTTTCTTT.

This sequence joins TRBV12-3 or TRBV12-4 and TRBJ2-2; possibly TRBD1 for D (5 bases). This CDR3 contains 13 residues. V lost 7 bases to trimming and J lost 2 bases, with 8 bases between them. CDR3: CASMGLNTGELFF. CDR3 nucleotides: TGTGCCAGCATGGGGCTCAACACCGGGGAGCTGTTTTTT.

CDR3 DNA sequence: TGCAGCGTTGCTCGGAACACCGGGGAGCTGTTTTTT. It specifies CSVARNTGELFF. V usage is TRBV29-1 and J usage is TRBJ2-2, with D uncertain. CDR1 SQVTM and CDR2 ANQGSEA come from the germline V gene. The V and J ends lost 4 bases and 1 base respectively, with 4 bases between them. The CDR3 is 12 residues long.

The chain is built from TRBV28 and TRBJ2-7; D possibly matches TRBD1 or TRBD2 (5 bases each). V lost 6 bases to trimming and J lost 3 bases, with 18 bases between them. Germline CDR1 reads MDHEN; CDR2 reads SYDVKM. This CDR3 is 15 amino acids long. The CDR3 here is CASRPPQSGGYEQYF. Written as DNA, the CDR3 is TGTGCCAGCAGACCGCCACAGAGTGGGGGCTACGAGCAGTACTTC.

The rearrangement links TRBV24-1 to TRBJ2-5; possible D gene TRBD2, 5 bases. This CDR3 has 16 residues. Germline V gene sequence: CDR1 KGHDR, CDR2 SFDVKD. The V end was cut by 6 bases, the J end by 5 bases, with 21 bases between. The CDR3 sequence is CATSPNERQFGETQYF. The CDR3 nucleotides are TGTGCCACCAGTCCCAACGAGCGGCAATTCGGGGAGACCCAGTACTTC.